These 28 T cell receptor beta chains originate from one sample sequenced in a study of cytomegalovirus exposure and HLA in healthy donors. Assay: immunoSEQ multiplex PCR; the TCRdb copy retains only in-frame clones and omits some. The sample shows approximately 160,000 clones, roughly 91% of them seen only once. Sample: PBMCs. The source is a woman in her late teens or twenties in good health and CMV-seropositive.

The sample holds one count of this clone. The chain has TRBV5-1 and TRBJ2-5; 8 positions match TRBD1. Germline CDR1 reads SGHRS; CDR2 reads YFSETQ. The CDR3 sequence is 14 residues long. The V segment lost 0 bases and the J segment 2 bases; nucleotides outside the gene matches: 0. CDR3 residues: CASSLGQGQETQYF. In DNA form, the CDR3 reads TGCGCCAGCAGCTTGGGACAGGGGCAAGAGACCCAGTACTTC.

This chain uses TRBV5-1 with TRBJ2-1; 12 positions agree with TRBD2. CDR1 is SGHRS and CDR2 is YFSETQ in the germline V gene. The V gene end was trimmed by 2 bases and the J gene end by 4 bases; junction bases not matched to a gene: 10. CDR3 length equals 18 residues. The CDR3 loop reads CASSFLLAGGPPYNEQFF. In DNA, the CDR3 is TGCGCCAGCAGCTTTTTACTAGCGGGAGGCCCCCCTTACAATGAGCAGTTCTTC. Full variable domain (missing parts from reference TRBV5-1 and TRBJ2-1): KAGVTQTPRYLIKTRGQQVTLSCSPISGHRSVSWYQQTPGQGLQFLFEYFSETQRNKGNFPGRFSGRQFSNSRSEMNVSTLELGDSALYLCASSFLLAGGPPYNEQFFGPGTRLTVL.

A note on this clone: Within the sample, other DNA sequences also encode this same CDR3. This chain links TRBV18 with TRBJ1-1, with D perhaps TRBD1 (6 bases). The CDR3 covers 14 residues. Germline lookup yields CDR1 KGHSH and CDR2 LQKENI. V lost 3 bases, J lost 0 bases, and 8 bases lay in between. In nucleotides, the CDR3 is TGTGCCAGCTCACCGGACAGCATGAACACTGAAGCTTTCTTT. The encoded protein is CASSPDSMNTEAFF.

The chain joins TRBV19 to TRBJ1-1; 7 bases fit TRBD1. Germline V CDR1 and CDR2: LNHDA, SQIVND (reference sequence). The CDR3 contains 13 residues. V shed 6 bases and J 9 bases; nucleotides not matched to a gene: 10. CDR3 region: CASSPDRDSKAFF. Here the CDR3 DNA reads TGTGCCAGTAGCCCAGACCGGGACAGTAAAGCTTTCTTT.

The chain has TRBV5-1 and TRBJ1-2; 7 bases agree with TRBD1. Germline lookup yields CDR1 SGHRS and CDR2 YFSETQ. CDR3 length: 12 amino acids. The junction had 1 base not matched to a gene; V was cut back by 2 bases and J by 6 bases. For the CDR3, the DNA is TGCGCCAGCAGCTTAGACAGGGATGGCTACACCTTC. Its protein product is CASSLDRDGYTF.

Only one count was recorded for this clone. The rearrangement links TRBV7-9 to TRBJ1-1; the match to TRBD1 covers 8 bases. CDR1 is SEHNR and CDR2 is FQNEAQ in the germline V gene (reference sequence). V dropped 5 bases and J dropped 9; count of bases not matched to a gene: 8. The CDR3 is 13 amino acids. The CDR3 spells CASSPTQGAQAFF. CDR3 nucleotide sequence: TGTGCCAGCAGCCCAACTCAGGGGGCGCAAGCTTTCTTT.

This clone was recorded a few times. The chain is built from TRBV5-4 and TRBJ1-4, with D perhaps matching TRBD1 (5 bases). V was shortened by 7 bases and J by 7 bases, with 17 bases between the two germline ends. The CDR3 is made up of 14 amino acids. Germline V gives CDR1 SGHNT, CDR2 YYREEE (reference sequence). The CDR3 region has the DNA TGTGCCAGCGGAAAGGGGTTCGGAGTTGAAAAACTGTTTTTT. The encoded protein is CASGKGFGVEKLFF.

V gene TRBV30 combines with J gene TRBJ1-2; possible D gene TRBD1, 6 bases. The length of the CDR3 is 15 residues. Deletions cut 0 bases from V and 7 bases from J, with 18 bases between. CDR1 and CDR2 (germline): GTSNPN, SVGIG (reference sequence). DNA for the CDR3: TGTGCCTGGAGTGTAGGCAGCCCAGGGGTCGGTGGCTACACCTTC. Encoded protein: CAWSVGSPGVGGYTF.

The V call is TRBV29-1, the J call TRBJ2-7, with D perhaps matching TRBD1 (7 bases). Germline CDR1 reads SQVTM; CDR2 reads ANQGSEA. CDR3 length equals 14 residues. The V gene lost 3 bases and the J gene lost 2 bases, with 14 bases spanning the gap. In nucleotides, the CDR3 is TGCAGCGTTGAGTCAGGGGGGACAACCTACGAGCAGTACTTC. Its protein is CSVESGGTTYEQYF.

Notes on this clone: Different DNA sequences within this sample yield the same CDR3. V is TRBV9 and J is TRBJ2-2; D is ambiguous. Germline CDR1 is SGDLS and CDR2 is YYNGEE. This CDR3 has 12 residues. V lost 2 bases to trimming and J lost 6 bases, with 5 bases between them. CDR3: CASSVSAGELFF. The CDR3 region has the DNA TGTGCCAGCAGCGTTTCGGCCGGGGAGCTGTTTTTT.

The chain combines TRBV5-1 with TRBJ2-3; D gene ambiguous. The ends were cut back, 0 bases at V and 3 bases at J, with 11 bases in the middle. Germline values: CDR1 SGHRS, CDR2 YFSETQ. The length of the CDR3 is 15 residues. CDR3 protein: CASSLGTVLTDTQYF. The CDR3 DNA reads TGCGCCAGCAGCTTGGGAACAGTCCTTACAGATACGCAGTATTTT.

The chain joins TRBV30 to TRBJ1-1; D is undetermined. CDR3 size: 14 residues. Deletions cut 0 bases from V and 1 base from J, with 9 bases between. The V gene's germline CDR1 is GTSNPN and CDR2 SVGIG (reference sequence). CDR3 DNA: TGTGCCTGGAGTGTAGAGAGGCCGAACACTGAAGCTTTCTTT. This gives the protein CAWSVERPNTEAFF.

V usage is TRBV28 and J usage is TRBJ1-2; D is ambiguous. Germline lookup yields CDR1 MDHEN and CDR2 SYDVKM. The CDR3 sequence is 14 residues long. V was trimmed by 1 base and J by 2 bases, leaving 8 bases between them. For the CDR3, the DNA is TGTGCCAGCAGTTTATTAGCCGGAAACTATGGCTACACCTTC. Translation gives CASSLLAGNYGYTF.

This clone was seen a few times. The chain combines TRBV7-2 with TRBJ1-5; D might be TRBD1 (6 bases). Germline V gene sequence: CDR1 SGHTA, CDR2 FQGNSA. The ends were cut back, 5 bases at V and 7 bases at J, with 18 bases in the middle. The CDR3 runs 15 residues. DNA of the CDR3: TGTGCCAGCAGCCCATGGACGGCTCAGGGGCAGCCCCAGCATTTT. This sequence encodes CASSPWTAQGQPQHF. The variable domain in full, with the rest retrieved from reference TRBV7-2 and TRBJ1-5, is GAGVSQSPSNKVTEKGKDVELRCDPISGHTALYWYRQSLGQGLEFLIYFQGNSAPDKSGLPSDRFSAERTGGSVSTLTIQRTQQEDSAVYLCASSPWTAQGQPQHFGDGTRLSIL.

This clone has a single count. J is TRBJ2-1 and V is TRBV5-5, with unresolved D. The V gene lost 0 bases and the J gene lost 8 bases, with 12 bases spanning the gap. CDR3 length equals 14 residues. The V gene's germline CDR1 is SGHKS and CDR2 YYEKEE (reference sequence). CDR3 DNA: TGTGCCAGCAGCTTGGGAGCGATACGGGATGAGCAGTTCTTC. Translation gives CASSLGAIRDEQFF.

The V call is TRBV9, the J call TRBJ2-3, with D maybe TRBD2 (5 bases). V lost 4 bases to trimming and J lost 8 bases, with 14 bases between them. The CDR3 loop spans 13 amino acids. Germline V gene lookup returns CDR1 SGDLS and CDR2 YYNGEE. The CDR3: CASSPDSKSTQYF. CDR3 in DNA: TGTGCCAGCAGCCCGGACTCGAAATCTACGCAGTATTTT.

CDR3 nucleotides: TGTGCCAGCAGTTTATACCCTAGCGGGAGCTACAATGAGCAGTTCTTC. Translating gives CASSLYPSGSYNEQFF. J is TRBJ2-1 and V is TRBV27; TRBD2 aligns across 10 bases. CDR3 length equals 16 residues. CDR1 MNHEY and CDR2 SMNVEV come from the germline V gene (reference sequence). The V and J ends lost 1 base and 3 bases, in that order; junction bases with no gene match: 3.

CDR3 loop: CASSLTSGGSTEAFF. The CDR3 bases are TGTGCCAGCAGCTTAACATCCGGAGGCTCCACTGAAGCTTTCTTT. The J gene is TRBJ1-1, the V gene TRBV7-3; D not certain. V lost 0 bases and J lost 4, with 12 bases in between. Germline CDR1 is SGHTA and CDR2 is FQGTGA. The CDR3 is made up of 15 amino acids.

V is TRBV7-9 and J is TRBJ2-2; 8 bases match TRBD2. Germline V gene sequence: CDR1 SEHNR, CDR2 FQNEAQ (reference sequence). The J segment lost 3 bases and the V segment lost 2 bases, leaving 14 bases of the junction unmatched. There are 19 residues in the CDR3. In DNA, the CDR3 is TGTGCCAGCAGCTTACCCCCAGGGGTACTAGCGGTGGACACCGGGGAGCTGTTTTTT. Translation: CASSLPPGVLAVDTGELFF.

The chain uses TRBV11-3 and TRBJ1-2; 7 bases agree with TRBD1. The trim removed 4 bases at V and 4 bases at J, leaving 15 bases unmatched. Germline-derived CDR1 and CDR2 are SGHNT and YENEEA. The CDR3 spans 17 residues. DNA of the CDR3: TGTGCCAGCAGCTCCCTAGCTCCTCTCACAGGGGTCTATGGCTACACCTTC. Residues: CASSSLAPLTGVYGYTF.

Here the CDR3 reads CASSLSRQAPMNTEAFF. CDR3 nucleotides: TGTGCCAGCAGTTTATCCAGACAGGCCCCAATGAACACTGAAGCTTTCTTT. This sequence joins TRBV27 and TRBJ1-1; weak D call: TRBD1 (6 bases). The CDR3 is made up of 17 amino acids. V dropped 0 bases and J dropped 0 bases, with 14 bases sitting between them. Germline values: CDR1 MNHEY, CDR2 SMNVEV (reference sequence).

The genes are TRBV2 and TRBJ2-3, with D possibly being TRBD2 (5 bases). The CDR3 is 13 amino acids. V lost 6 bases and J 4 bases, leaving 11 bases between the germline ends. CDR1 and CDR2 (germline): SNHLY, FYNNEI. This CDR3 is CASRERAADTQYF. CDR3 nucleotides: TGTGCCAGCAGAGAAAGAGCGGCAGATACGCAGTATTTT.

V is TRBV6-5 and J is TRBJ1-1; 7 bases map to TRBD1. The ends lost 8 bases at V and 2 bases at J; junction bases unmatched: 8. CDR3 length: 14 residues. Per germline, CDR1 MNHEY and CDR2 SVGAGI. CDR3: CASLKGQSNTEAFF. CDR3 DNA sequence: TGTGCCAGCTTAAAGGGACAGTCAAACACTGAAGCTTTCTTT.

This chain connects TRBV6-6 to TRBJ1-4, with D possibly being TRBD1 (5 bases). V lost 0 bases and J 16 bases, leaving 15 bases between the germline ends. From germline, CDR1 is MNHNY and CDR2 SVGAGI (reference sequence). The CDR3 has 13 amino acids. The CDR3 loop is CASSYSMRGGWFF. CDR3 in DNA: TGTGCCAGCAGTTACTCGATGCGGGGGGGATGGTTTTTT.

The gene calls are TRBV29-1 and TRBJ2-5; TRBD2 aligns across 11 bases. CDR1 SQVTM and CDR2 ANQGSEA come from the germline V gene. The V and J ends lost 3 bases and 5 bases, in that order; junction bases with no gene match: 5. CDR3 length: 14 amino acids. The CDR3 region is CSVDPSGRSETQYF. As DNA, the CDR3 is TGCAGCGTTGACCCTAGCGGGAGGTCGGAGACCCAGTACTTC.

This clone occurred once. This CDR3 reads CASSQDFPYGTTRRYEQFF. DNA for the CDR3: TGTGCCAGCAGCCAAGATTTTCCGTACGGGACTACCCGGAGGTATGAGCAGTTCTTC. The rearrangement joins TRBV14 to TRBJ2-1; TRBD2 agrees at 7 bases. Germline V gene data show CDR1 as SGHDN and CDR2 as FVKESK. Trimming took 0 bases from V and 8 from J; bases not matched to a gene: 19. The CDR3 covers 19 residues.

J is TRBJ2-1 and V is TRBV5-1; 12 bases fit TRBD2. The germline V gene has CDR1 SGHRS and CDR2 YFSETQ. The CDR3 contains 17 residues. The junction had 10 bases not matched to a gene; V was cut back by 4 bases and J by 5 bases. The chain's CDR3 is CASSGLAGGPSNNEQFF. The CDR3 nucleotides are TGCGCCAGCAGCGGGCTAGCGGGAGGGCCCTCGAACAATGAGCAGTTCTTC.

The chain combines TRBV7-9 with TRBJ2-7; 8 bases are a match to TRBD2. CDR1 is SEHNR, CDR2 FQNEAQ, per germline (reference sequence). The CDR3 has 15 amino acids. V shed 5 bases, J shed 4 bases, and the junction held 10 bases outside the gene matches. CDR3 region: CASSRPLPGGYEQYF. The DNA of the CDR3 is TGTGCCAGCAGCCGGCCGCTTCCGGGAGGGTACGAGCAGTACTTC.